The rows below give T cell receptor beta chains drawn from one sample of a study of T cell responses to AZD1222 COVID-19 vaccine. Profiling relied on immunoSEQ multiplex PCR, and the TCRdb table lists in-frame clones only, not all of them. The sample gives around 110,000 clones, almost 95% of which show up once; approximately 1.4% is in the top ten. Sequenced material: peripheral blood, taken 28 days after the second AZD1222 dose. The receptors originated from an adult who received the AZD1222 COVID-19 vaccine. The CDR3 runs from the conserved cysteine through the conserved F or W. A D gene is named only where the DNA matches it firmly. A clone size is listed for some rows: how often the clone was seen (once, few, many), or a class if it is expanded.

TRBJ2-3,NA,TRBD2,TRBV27,CASSLSSRAGVGTQYF,TGTGCCAGCAGTTTATCCTCCCGAGCGGGAGTAGGTACGCAGTATTTT
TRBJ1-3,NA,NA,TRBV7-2,CASSPQPSSGNTIYF,TGTGCCAGCAGCCCGCAGCCTTCCTCTGGAAACACCATATATTTT
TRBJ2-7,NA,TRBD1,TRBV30,CAWSYRGLYEQYF,TGTGCCTGGAGTTACAGGGGGCTCTACGAGCAGTACTTC
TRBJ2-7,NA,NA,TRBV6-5,CASGLANSYEQYF,TGTGCCAGCGGGCTAGCGAACTCCTACGAGCAGTACTTC
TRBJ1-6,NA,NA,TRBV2,CASRTRGSPLHF,TGTGCCAGCAGGACGCGGGGATCACCCCTCCACTTT
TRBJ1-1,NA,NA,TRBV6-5,CASSYSSQNTEAFF,TGTGCCAGCAGTTACTCGAGTCAGAACACTGAAGCTTTCTTT
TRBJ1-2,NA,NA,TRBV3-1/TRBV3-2,CASSVRESGYTF,TGTGCCAGCAGCGTCAGAGAAAGTGGCTACACCTTC
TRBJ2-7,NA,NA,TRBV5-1,CASSNPTVSYEQYF,TGCGCCAGCAGCAACCCCACTGTCTCCTACGAGCAGTACTTC
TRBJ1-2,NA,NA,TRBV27,CASSTRQQANYGYTF,TGTGCCAGCAGTACCCGACAGCAGGCTAACTATGGCTACACCTTC
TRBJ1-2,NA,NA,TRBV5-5,CASSQSGDYGYTF,TGTGCCAGCAGCCAATCGGGTGACTATGGCTACACCTTC
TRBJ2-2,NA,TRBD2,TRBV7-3,CASSKRTSGELGTGELFF,TGTGCCAGCAGCAAAAGGACTAGCGGGGAGTTGGGCACCGGGGAGCTGTTTTTT
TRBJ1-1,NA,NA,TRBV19,CASSQVMNTEAFF,TGTGCCAGTAGTCAGGTCATGAACACTGAAGCTTTCTTT
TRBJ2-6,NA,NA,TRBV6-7,CASSYSNQPGANVLTF,TGTGCCAGCAGTTACTCGAACCAGCCCGGGGCCAACGTCCTGACTTTC
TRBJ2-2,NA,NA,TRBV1,CTSSQDLAENTGELFF,TGCACCAGCAGCCAAGATCTAGCGGAGAACACCGGGGAGCTGTTTTTT
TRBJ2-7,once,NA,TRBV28,CASRSGTWTTYEQYF,TGTGCCAGCAGATCCGGGACCTGGACAACCTACGAGCAGTACTTC